These T cell receptor beta chains were read from a single sample in a study of OX40 agonist ivuxolimab in advanced cancers. Generated by immunoSEQ multiplex PCR, the TCRdb table keeps only in-frame clones and is missing some. Altogether about 30,000 clones are present, 80% to 85% being singletons, with the ten largest covering around 20%. Here the sequenced sample was CD4+ or CD8+ T cells sorted from blood, taken in a trial of the OX40 agonist ivuxolimab. Receptors originate from an adult with an advanced solid tumor such as melanoma, head and neck, liver or kidney cancer. Each CDR3 is given with its conserved first and last residue. A D gene is named only where the DNA matches it firmly. Size values are once, few and many counts, or a class for expanded clones, and some rows have none.

D,V,size,J,CDR3,DNA
TRBD1,TRBV14,-,TRBJ2-7,CASSQDLGTGLEQYF,TGTGCCAGCAGCCAAGATCTAGGGACAGGCCTCGAGCAGTACTTC
-,TRBV10-2,few,TRBJ2-3,CASYRDSTDTQYF,TGCGCCAGCTACAGGGATAGCACAGATACGCAGTATTTT
TRBD1,TRBV2,few,TRBJ2-7,CASSLPGQGSYEQYF,TGTGCCAGCAGTCTACCGGGACAGGGCTCCTACGAGCAGTACTTC
TRBD2,TRBV6-8,-,TRBJ2-5,CAVAGGLKTQYF,TGTGCAGTAGCGGGGGGCCTAAAGACCCAGTACTTC
-,TRBV5-1,-,TRBJ1-4,CASSLGGLTTNEKLFF,TGCGCCAGCAGCTTGGGCGGGCTTACAACTAATGAAAAACTGTTTTTT
-,TRBV27,-,TRBJ2-7,CASRTGNGEQYF,TGTGCCAGCCGTACAGGGAATGGCGAGCAGTACTTC
-,TRBV27,few,TRBJ2-7,CASSSPPQGPYEQYF,TGTGCCAGCAGTTCTCCCCCTCAGGGCCCCTACGAGCAGTACTTC
TRBD1,TRBV28,-,TRBJ1-2,CASSQTGAGYGYTF,TGTGCCAGCAGTCAGACAGGGGCAGGCTATGGCTACACCTTC
TRBD2,TRBV15,-,TRBJ2-1,CATSREELAGSNEQFF,TGTGCCACCAGCAGAGAAGAACTAGCGGGATCAAATGAGCAGTTCTTC
-,TRBV27,-,TRBJ2-1,CASSPVTISYNEQFF,TGTGCCAGCAGTCCAGTGACTATATCCTACAATGAGCAGTTCTTC
TRBD1,TRBV19,-,TRBJ2-1,CASSIPQGPTSYNEQFF,TGTGCCAGTAGTATTCCACAGGGGCCCACCTCCTACAATGAGCAGTTCTTC
-,TRBV6-5,-,TRBJ2-2,CASSSRAFPVWELFF,TGTGCCAGCAGTTCCCGGGCCTTCCCTGTTTGGGAGCTGTTTTTT
-,TRBV5-1,-,TRBJ2-1,CASSLGGPYNEQFF,TGCGCCAGCAGCTTGGGGGGGCCCTACAATGAGCAGTTCTTC
-,TRBV27,-,TRBJ2-1,CASSSRRDNYNEQFF,TGTGCCAGCAGTTCCCGCCGGGACAACTACAATGAGCAGTTCTTC
-,TRBV15,-,TRBJ1-1,CATSRIGENTEAFF,TGTGCCACCAGCAGAATCGGGGAGAACACTGAAGCTTTCTTT
-,TRBV21-1,-,TRBJ1-1,CASSPLGKIRTEAFF,TGTGCCAGCAGCCCTTTAGGCAAAATCCGCACTGAAGCTTTCTTT
-,TRBV7-9,-,TRBJ1-5,CASSLDGPPSQPQHF,TGTGCCAGCAGCTTAGACGGGCCTCCCAGTCAGCCCCAGCATTTT
-,TRBV6-1,-,TRBJ2-7,CASSWDGPSSYEQYF,TGTGCCAGCAGTTGGGACGGACCGAGCTCCTACGAGCAGTACTTC
-,TRBV30,-,TRBJ2-2,CAWRDPGTYTGELFF,TGTGCCTGGAGGGACCCCGGGACTTACACCGGGGAGCTGTTTTTT
TRBD1,TRBV4-2,few,TRBJ1-6,CASSQVATGRSPLHF,TGTGCCAGCAGCCAAGTGGCGACAGGGCGATCACCCCTCCACTTT
-,TRBV27,-,TRBJ1-5,CASSSMGVLPSPSSNQPQHF,TGTGCCAGCAGTTCTATGGGGGTATTGCCTTCCCCGAGTAGCAATCAGCCCCAGCATTTT
-,TRBV4-3,-,TRBJ1-1,CASSQRGMNTEAFF,TGCGCCAGCAGCCAACGGGGAATGAACACTGAAGCTTTCTTT
TRBD2,TRBV14,-,TRBJ2-1,CASSQDWREAYNEQFF,TGTGCCAGCAGCCAAGATTGGCGGGAGGCGTACAATGAGCAGTTCTTC
-,TRBV27,-,TRBJ1-1,CASSARQSGSTEAFF,TGTGCCAGCAGTGCACGACAGAGCGGGAGCACTGAAGCTTTCTTT
-,TRBV19,-,TRBJ2-7,CASSIGAGYEQYF,TGTGCCAGTAGTATCGGAGCCGGGTACGAGCAGTACTTC
-,TRBV4-1,few,TRBJ1-1,CASSQGDTEAFF,TGCGCCAGCAGCCAGGGAGACACTGAAGCTTTCTTT
-,TRBV19,-,TRBJ2-2,CASSPGLFTGELFF,TGTGCCAGTAGTCCGGGCCTCTTCACCGGGGAGCTGTTTTTT